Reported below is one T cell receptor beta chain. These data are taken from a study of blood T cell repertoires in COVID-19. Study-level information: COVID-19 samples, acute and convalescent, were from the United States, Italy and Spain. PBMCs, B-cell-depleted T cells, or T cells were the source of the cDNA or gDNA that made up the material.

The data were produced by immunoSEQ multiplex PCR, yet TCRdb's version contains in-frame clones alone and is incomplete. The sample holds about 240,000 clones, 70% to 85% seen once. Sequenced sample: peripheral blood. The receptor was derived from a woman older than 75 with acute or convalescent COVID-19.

In DNA, the CDR3 is TGTGCCACCAGTGATTCGACAGGGTTCGGGCGGGATCAGCCCCAGCATTTT. Its translation: CATSDSTGFGRDQPQHF. V and J are TRBV24-1 and TRBJ1-5, with TRBD1 matching 7 bases. The germline V gene encodes CDR1 KGHDR and CDR2 SFDVKD. V lost 2 bases, J lost 5 bases, and 11 bases stayed unmatched. The CDR3 is 17 residues long.